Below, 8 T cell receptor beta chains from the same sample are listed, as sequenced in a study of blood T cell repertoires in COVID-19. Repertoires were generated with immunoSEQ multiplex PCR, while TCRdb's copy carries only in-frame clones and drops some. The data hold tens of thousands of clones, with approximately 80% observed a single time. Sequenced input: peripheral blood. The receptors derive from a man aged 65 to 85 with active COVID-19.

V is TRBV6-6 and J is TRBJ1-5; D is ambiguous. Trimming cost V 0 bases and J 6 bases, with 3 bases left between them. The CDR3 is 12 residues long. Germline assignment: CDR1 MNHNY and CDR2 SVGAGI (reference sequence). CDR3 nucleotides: TGTGCCAGCAGTTACTCTCGTCAGCCCCAGCATTTT. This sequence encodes CASSYSRQPQHF.

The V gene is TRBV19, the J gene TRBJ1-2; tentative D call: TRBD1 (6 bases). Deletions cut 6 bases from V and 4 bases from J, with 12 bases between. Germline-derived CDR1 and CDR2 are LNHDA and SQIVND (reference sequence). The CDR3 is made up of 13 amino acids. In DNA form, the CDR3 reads TGTGCCAGTAGGAGACAGGACTCCTATGGCTACACCTTC. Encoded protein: CASRRQDSYGYTF.

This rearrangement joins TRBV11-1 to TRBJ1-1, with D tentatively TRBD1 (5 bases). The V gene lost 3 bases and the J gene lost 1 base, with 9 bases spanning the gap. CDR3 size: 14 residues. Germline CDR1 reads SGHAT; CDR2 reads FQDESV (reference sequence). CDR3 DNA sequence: TGTGCCAGCAGCTTGACAGCATCGAACACTGAAGCTTTCTTT. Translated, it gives CASSLTASNTEAFF. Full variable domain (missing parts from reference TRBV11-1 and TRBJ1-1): EAEVAQSPRYKITEKSQAVAFWCDPISGHATLYWYRQILGQGPELLVQFQDESVVDDSQLPKDRFSAERLKGVDSTLKIQPAELGDSAMYLCASSLTASNTEAFFGQGTRLTVV.

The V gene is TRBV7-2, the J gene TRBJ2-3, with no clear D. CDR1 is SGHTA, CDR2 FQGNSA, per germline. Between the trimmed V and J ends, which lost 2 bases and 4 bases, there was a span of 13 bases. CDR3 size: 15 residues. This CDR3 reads CASSLKKLSSDTQYF. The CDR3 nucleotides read TGTGCCAGCAGCTTAAAGAAGCTTTCCTCAGATACGCAGTATTTT.

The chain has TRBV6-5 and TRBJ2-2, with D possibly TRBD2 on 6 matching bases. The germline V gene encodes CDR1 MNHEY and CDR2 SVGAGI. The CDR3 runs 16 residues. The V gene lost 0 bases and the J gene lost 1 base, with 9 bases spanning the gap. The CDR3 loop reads CASSYSLALNTGELFF. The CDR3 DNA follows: TGTGCCAGCAGTTACTCTCTAGCGTTGAACACCGGGGAGCTGTTTTTT.

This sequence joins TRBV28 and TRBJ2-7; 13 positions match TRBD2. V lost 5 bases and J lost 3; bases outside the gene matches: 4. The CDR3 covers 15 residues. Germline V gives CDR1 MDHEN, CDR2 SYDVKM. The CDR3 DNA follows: TGTGCCAGCAGTCCGGGACTAGCGGGGAACTACGAGCAGTACTTC. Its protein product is CASSPGLAGNYEQYF.

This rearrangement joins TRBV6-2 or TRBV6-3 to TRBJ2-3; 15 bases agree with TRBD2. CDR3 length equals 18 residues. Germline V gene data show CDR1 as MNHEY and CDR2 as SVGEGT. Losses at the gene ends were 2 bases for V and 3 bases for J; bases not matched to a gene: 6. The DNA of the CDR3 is TGTGCCAGCAGTTACCCCTGGACTAGCGGGGGGGCAACAGATACGCAGTATTTT. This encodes CASSYPWTSGGATDTQYF.

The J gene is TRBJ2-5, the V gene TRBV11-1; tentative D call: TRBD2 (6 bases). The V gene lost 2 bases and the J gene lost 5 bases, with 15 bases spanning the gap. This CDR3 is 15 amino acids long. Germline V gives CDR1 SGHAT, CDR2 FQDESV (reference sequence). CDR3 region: CASSLRQSAGETQYF. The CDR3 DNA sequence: TGTGCCAGCAGCTTAAGACAGTCGGCGGGGGAGACCCAGTACTTC.